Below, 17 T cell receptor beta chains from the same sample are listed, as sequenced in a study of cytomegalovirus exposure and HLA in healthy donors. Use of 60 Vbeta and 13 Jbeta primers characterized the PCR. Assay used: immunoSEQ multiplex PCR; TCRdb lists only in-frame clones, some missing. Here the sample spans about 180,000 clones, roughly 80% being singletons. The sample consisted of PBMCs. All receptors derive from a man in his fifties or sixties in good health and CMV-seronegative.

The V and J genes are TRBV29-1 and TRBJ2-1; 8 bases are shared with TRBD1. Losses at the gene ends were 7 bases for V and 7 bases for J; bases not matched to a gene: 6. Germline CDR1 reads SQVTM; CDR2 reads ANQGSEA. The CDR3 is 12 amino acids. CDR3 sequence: CSAGGAFNEQFF. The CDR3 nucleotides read TGCAGCGCAGGGGGCGCGTTTAATGAGCAGTTCTTC.

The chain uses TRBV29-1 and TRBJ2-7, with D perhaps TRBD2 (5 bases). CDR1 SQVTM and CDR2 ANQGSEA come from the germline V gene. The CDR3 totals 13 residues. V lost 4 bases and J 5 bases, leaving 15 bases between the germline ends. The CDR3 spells CSVVGRGGNEQYF. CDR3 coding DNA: TGCAGCGTTGTTGGCCGGGGTGGCAACGAGCAGTACTTC.

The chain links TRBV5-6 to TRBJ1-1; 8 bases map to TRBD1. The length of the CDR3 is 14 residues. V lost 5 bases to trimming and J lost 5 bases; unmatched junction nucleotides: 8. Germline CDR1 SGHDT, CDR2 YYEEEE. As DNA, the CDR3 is TGTGCCAGCAGGATACAGGGGGAAGGGACTGAAGCTTTCTTT. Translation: CASRIQGEGTEAFF.

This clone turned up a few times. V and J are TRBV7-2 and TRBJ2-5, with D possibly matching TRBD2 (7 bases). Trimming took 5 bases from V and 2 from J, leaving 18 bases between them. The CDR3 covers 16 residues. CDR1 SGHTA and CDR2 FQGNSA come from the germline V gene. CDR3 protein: CASSQNGGARQETQYF. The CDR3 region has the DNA TGTGCCAGCAGCCAGAATGGGGGGGCTCGACAAGAGACCCAGTACTTC.

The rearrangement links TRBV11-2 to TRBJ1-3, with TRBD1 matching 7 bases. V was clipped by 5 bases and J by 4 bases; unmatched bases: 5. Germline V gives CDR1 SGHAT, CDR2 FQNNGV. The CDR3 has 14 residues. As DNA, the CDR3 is TGTGCCAGCAGCAAGAGGGGGCTCGGAAACACCATATATTTT. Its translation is CASSKRGLGNTIYF.

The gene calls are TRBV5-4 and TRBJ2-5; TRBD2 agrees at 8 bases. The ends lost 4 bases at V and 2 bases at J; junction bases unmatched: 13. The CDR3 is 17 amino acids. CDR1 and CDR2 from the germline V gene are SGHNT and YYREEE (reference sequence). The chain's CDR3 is CASSRGGAGEDQETQYF. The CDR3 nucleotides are TGTGCCAGCAGCCGTGGGGGAGCGGGGGAGGATCAAGAGACCCAGTACTTC.

CDR3 amino acids: CASRLHQTNTEAFF. The CDR3 region has the DNA TGTGCCAGCAGACTACACCAAACGAACACTGAAGCTTTCTTT. The genes are TRBV27 and TRBJ1-1; no firm D call. There are 14 residues in the CDR3. Trimming cost V 6 bases and J 1 base, with 12 bases left between them. The germline gives CDR1 MNHEY, CDR2 SMNVEV (reference sequence).

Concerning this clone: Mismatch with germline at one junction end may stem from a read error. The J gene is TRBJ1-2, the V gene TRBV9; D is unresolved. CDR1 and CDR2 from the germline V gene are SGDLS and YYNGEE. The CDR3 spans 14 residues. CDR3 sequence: CASSVGDGDYGYPF. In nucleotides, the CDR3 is TGTGCCAGCAGCGTAGGTGACGGAGACTATGGCTACCCCTTC.

CDR3 sequence reads: CASSIGGWGELFF. The CDR3 bases are TGTGCCAGTAGTATAGGCGGATGGGGGGAGCTGTTTTTT. The rearrangement links TRBV19 to TRBJ2-2; D uncertain. The CDR3 consists of 13 residues. V was cut by 1 base and J by 8 bases, with 8 bases left in between. CDR1 is LNHDA, CDR2 SQIVND, per germline (reference sequence).

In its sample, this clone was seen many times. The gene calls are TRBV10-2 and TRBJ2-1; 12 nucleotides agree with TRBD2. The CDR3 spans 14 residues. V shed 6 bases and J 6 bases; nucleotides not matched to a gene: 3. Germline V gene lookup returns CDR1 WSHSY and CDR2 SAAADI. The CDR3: CASRRGLAGNEQFF. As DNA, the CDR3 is TGCGCCAGCAGGAGGGGACTAGCGGGCAATGAGCAGTTCTTC.

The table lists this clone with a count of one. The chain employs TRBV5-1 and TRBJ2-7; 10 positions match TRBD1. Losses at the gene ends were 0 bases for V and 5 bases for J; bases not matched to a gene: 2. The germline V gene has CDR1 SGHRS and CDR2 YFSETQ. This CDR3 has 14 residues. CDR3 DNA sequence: TGCGCCAGCAGCTTGGGACAGGGGGCAAACGAGCAGTACTTC. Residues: CASSLGQGANEQYF.

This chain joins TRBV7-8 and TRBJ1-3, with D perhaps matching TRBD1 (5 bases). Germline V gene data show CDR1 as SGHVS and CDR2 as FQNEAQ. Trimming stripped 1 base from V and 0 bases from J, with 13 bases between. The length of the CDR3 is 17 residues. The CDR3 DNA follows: TGTGCCAGCAGCTTAGTACCAGGACAACTCTCTGGAAACACCATATATTTT. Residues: CASSLVPGQLSGNTIYF.

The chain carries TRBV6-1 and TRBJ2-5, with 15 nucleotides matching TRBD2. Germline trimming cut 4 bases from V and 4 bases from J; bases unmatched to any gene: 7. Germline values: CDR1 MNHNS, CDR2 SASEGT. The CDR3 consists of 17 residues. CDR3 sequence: CASSGTSGGAFGETQYF. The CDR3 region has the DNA TGTGCCAGCAGTGGGACTAGCGGGGGGGCTTTTGGAGAGACCCAGTACTTC.

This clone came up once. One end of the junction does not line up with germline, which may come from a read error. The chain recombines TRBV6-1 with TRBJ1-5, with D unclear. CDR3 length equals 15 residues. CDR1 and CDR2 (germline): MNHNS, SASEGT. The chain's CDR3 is CASSESTHSNQPQNF. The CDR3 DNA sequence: TGTGCCAGCAGTGAATCGACCCATAGCAATCAGCCCCAGAATTTT.

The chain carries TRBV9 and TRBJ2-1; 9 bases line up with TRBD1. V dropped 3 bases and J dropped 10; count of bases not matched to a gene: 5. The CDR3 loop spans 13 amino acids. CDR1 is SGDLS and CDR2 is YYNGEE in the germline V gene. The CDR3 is CASSAGQGREQFF. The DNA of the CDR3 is TGTGCCAGCAGCGCGGGACAGGGTCGGGAGCAGTTCTTC.

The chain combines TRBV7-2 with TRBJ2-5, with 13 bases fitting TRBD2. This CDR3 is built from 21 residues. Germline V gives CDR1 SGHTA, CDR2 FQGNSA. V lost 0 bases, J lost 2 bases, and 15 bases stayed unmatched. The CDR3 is CASSLALVGTSGTEKQETQYF. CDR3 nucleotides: TGTGCCAGCAGCTTAGCCCTCGTCGGGACTAGCGGGACGGAGAAACAAGAGACCCAGTACTTC.

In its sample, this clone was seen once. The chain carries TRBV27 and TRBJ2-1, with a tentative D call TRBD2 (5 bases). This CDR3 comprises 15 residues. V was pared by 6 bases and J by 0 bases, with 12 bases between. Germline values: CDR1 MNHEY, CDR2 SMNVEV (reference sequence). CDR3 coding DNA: TGTGCCAGCAGAATCGGGGTACACTCCTACAATGAGCAGTTCTTC. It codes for CASRIGVHSYNEQFF.